Listed here is a single T cell receptor beta chain. The antigen this receptor binds is unknown. It has no much larger one-base neighbor in the sample; base qualities were not kept. This sample was taken from a study of blood T cell repertoires in COVID-19 (dated by TCRdb to about 2020). Study-wide context: Samples covering the acute and convalescent phases of COVID-19 were provided by collaborators in the United States, Italy and Spain. The material from the prospective study consisted of cDNA or gDNA derived from T cells, B-cell-depleted T cells, or PBMCs. Deeply sampled blood TCRbeta repertoires from subjects exposed to, actively infected with, or recovered from COVID-19 were included in the dataset. The repertoires were made available in a free public database intended to serve as a resource for research on the immune response to SARS-CoV-2. The samples were drawn from the first 160 participants of the ongoing ImmuneRACE study and from some 1,300 subjects provided by 6 global collaborators. The sample metadata nearly always contained a de-identified subject ID, COVID-19 status, age in years and sex. Where available, HLA class I and class II types were taken from metadata supplied by the sample provider and were not determined by assay-based typing. General conclusions and limits of the study: The amount of clinical and demographic metadata varied by source and participant and was provided uncurated.

TCRbeta CDR3 regions were amplified from genomic DNA by means of the immunoSEQ Assay, a bias-controlled multiplex PCR. The study's own analysis went as follows. The number of nucleated cells in each sample was estimated from the amplification of reference gene primers within the assay. Sequence reads were collapsed and filtered to measure the absolute abundance of every unique TCRbeta CDR3 rearrangement. For each sample, productive Simpson clonality was calculated as the square root of Simpson's diversity index over productive rearrangements. This immuneACCESS table, as held by TCRdb, lists in-frame sequences with V and J called but not all clones. Of the missing ones, under half trace to an unresolved V gene in checked studies; the others have no known cause. The V and J calls and clone size were taken over from that table, and D and trimming were inferred from the DNA. The sample table holds around 430,000 clones, of which about 86% were seen once. The top ten clones comprise roughly a tenth of the sample.

V was cut back by 2 bases and J by 0 bases, leaving a gap of 14 bases between them. Inclusive of the bounding cysteine and phenylalanine, the CDR3 is 17 residues long. The entry retains the CDR3 DNA only, 51 bases that are in frame from base 1. The CDR1 and CDR2 encoded by the germline V gene are MNHNS and SASEGT. Enrolling through a virtual design, the prospective study's participants ranged in age from roughly 18 to 90 years and lived across roughly 24 United States geographic areas. Cohort assignment in the prospective study relied on participant-reported clinical history from a screening survey and a study questionnaire. Recovered participants in ImmuneRACE Cohort 3 were defined as having two consecutive negative NP/OP PCR tests, clearance from a healthcare professional, or resolution of symptoms. Each participant in the prospective study had whole blood, serum and a nasopharyngeal or oropharyngeal swab collected by mobile phlebotomists. Over an approximately 2-month period, participants in the prospective study had the option of providing additional blood draws and questionnaires. Before DNA extraction, prospective study blood samples were shipped either frozen or at room temperature.

The rearrangement joined TRBV6-1 to TRBJ1-5, with no D gene named confidently. This TCR came from a woman in her 50s who had recovered from COVID-19. Source material: PBMCs or T cells enriched from blood (not recorded which). Here the CDR3 is given as CASSEIGAGNSNQPQHF. Here is the DNA: TGTGCCAGCAGTGAAATCGGTGCGGGAAATAGCAATCAGCCCCAGCATTTT.